This T cell receptor beta chain was found in a study of response to subunit inactivated influenza vaccine. Overall study results and limits: Authors suggested that a seasonal influenza vaccination recruits few new T cells each time.

This clonotype has more than one count but fewer than ten. What it binds is unknown. TCRdb independently ran MiXCR on the RT-PCR reads; one entry per CDR3 protein. The sample lists 200,000 to 300,000 distinct CDR3 sequences, 12% occurring once. CDR1 and CDR2 from the germline V gene are MNHEY and SVGEGT. The CDR3 spans 15 residues. V was clipped by 0 bases and J by 7 bases; unmatched bases: 9. The V call is TRBV6-2 or TRBV6-3, the J call TRBJ2-7; TRBD1 aligns across 7 bases. The starting material was non-naive T cells sorted from PBMCs, obtained 14 to 15 days before vaccination. The TCR was taken from a man aged 50-59 years who received an inactivated influenza vaccine. Here the CDR3 DNA reads TGTGCCAGCAGTTACTCCGAGACAGGGTCATCGGAGCAGTACTTC. Encoded protein: CASSYSETGSSEQYF.